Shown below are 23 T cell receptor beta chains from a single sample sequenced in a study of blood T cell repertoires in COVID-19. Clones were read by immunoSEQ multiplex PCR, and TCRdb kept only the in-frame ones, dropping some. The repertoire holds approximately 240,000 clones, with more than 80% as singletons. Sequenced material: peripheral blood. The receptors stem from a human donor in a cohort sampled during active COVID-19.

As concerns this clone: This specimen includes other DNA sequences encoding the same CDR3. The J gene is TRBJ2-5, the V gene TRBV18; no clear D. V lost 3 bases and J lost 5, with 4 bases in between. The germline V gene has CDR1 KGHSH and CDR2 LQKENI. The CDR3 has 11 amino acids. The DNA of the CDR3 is TGTGCCAGCTCACCCGGGGAGACCCAGTACTTC. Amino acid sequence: CASSPGETQYF. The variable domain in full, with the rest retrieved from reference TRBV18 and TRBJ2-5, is NAGVMQNPRHLVRRRGQEARLRCSPMKGHSHVYWYRQLPEEGLKFMVYLQKENIIDESGMPKERFSAEFPKEGPSILRIQQVVRGDSAAYFCASSPGETQYFGPGTRLLVL.

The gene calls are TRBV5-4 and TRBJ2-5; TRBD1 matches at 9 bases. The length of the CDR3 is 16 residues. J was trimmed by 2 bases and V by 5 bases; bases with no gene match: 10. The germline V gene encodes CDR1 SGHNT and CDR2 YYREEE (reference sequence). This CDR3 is CASRPGTGMAQETQYF. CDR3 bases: TGTGCCAGCAGACCCGGGACAGGGATGGCGCAAGAGACCCAGTACTTC.

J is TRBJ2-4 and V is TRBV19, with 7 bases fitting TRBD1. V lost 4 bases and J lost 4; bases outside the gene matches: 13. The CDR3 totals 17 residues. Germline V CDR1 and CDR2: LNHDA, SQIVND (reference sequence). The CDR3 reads CASSTSPGTEVKNIQYF. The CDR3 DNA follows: TGTGCCAGTAGTACCAGCCCCGGGACAGAGGTAAAAAACATTCAGTACTTC.

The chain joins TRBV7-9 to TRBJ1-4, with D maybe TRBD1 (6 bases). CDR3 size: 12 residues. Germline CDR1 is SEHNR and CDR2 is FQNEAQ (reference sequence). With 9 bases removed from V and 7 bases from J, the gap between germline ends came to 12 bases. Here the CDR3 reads CARTGRSEKLFF. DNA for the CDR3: TGTGCCAGGACAGGAAGGAGTGAAAAACTGTTTTTT. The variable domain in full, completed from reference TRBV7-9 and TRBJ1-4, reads DTGVSQNPRHKITKRGQNVTFRCDPISEHNRLYWYRQTLGQGPEFLTYFQNEAQLEKSRLLSDRFSAERPKGSFSTLEIQRTEQGDSAMYLCARTGRSEKLFFGSGTQLSVL.

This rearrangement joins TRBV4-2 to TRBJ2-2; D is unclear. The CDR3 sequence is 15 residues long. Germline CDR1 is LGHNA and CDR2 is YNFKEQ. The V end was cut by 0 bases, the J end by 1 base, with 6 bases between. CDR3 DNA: TGTGCCAGCAGCCAAGATTCCAAGAACACCGGGGAGCTGTTTTTT. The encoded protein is CASSQDSKNTGELFF.

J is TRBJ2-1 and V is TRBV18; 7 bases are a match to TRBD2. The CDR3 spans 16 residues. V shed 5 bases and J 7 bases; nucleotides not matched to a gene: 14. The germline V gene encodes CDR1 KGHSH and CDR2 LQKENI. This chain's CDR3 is CASSTRAGRTGNEQFF. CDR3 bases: TGTGCCAGCTCAACTAGAGCGGGACGAACTGGAAATGAGCAGTTCTTC. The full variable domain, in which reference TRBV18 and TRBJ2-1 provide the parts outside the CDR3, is NAGVMQNPRHLVRRRGQEARLRCSPMKGHSHVYWYRQLPEEGLKFMVYLQKENIIDESGMPKERFSAEFPKEGPSILRIQQVVRGDSAAYFCASSTRAGRTGNEQFFGPGTRLTVL.

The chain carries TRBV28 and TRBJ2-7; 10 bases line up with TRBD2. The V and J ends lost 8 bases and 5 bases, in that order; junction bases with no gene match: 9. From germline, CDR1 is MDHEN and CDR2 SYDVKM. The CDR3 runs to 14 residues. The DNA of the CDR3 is TGTGCCAGCCAAAAAGCGGGAGGGCCGCACGAGCAGTACTTC. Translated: CASQKAGGPHEQYF.

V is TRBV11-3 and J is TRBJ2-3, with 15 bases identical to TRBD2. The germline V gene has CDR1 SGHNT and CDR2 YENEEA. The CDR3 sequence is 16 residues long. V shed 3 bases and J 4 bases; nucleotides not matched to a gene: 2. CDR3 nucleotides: TGTGCCAGCAGCTTGAGGACTAGCGGGGGGGCAGATACGCAGTATTTT. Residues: CASSLRTSGGADTQYF.

The CDR3, as DNA: TGTGCCAGCAGCCCTCGGTCCTTTAGCTCCTATAATTCACCCCTCCACTTT. This encodes CASSPRSFSSYNSPLHF. This rearrangement joins TRBV5-6 to TRBJ1-6; no definite D call. CDR3 size: 17 residues. CDR1 and CDR2 (germline): SGHDT, YYEEEE. Trimming left V 4 bases short and J 0 bases short, with 14 bases between. The whole variable domain, filled in from reference TRBV5-6 and TRBJ1-6, reads DAGVTQSPTHLIKTRGQQVTLRCSPKSGHDTVSWYQQALGQGPQFIFQYYEEEERQRGNFPDRFSGHQFPNYSSELNVNALLLGDSALYLCASSPRSFSSYNSPLHFGNGTRLTVT.

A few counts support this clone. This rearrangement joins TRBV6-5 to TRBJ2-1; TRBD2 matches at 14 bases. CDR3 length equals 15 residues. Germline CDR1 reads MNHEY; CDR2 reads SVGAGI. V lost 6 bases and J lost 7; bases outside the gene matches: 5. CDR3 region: CASRPGLAGGNEQFF. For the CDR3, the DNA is TGTGCCAGCAGACCTGGACTAGCGGGAGGTAATGAGCAGTTCTTC.

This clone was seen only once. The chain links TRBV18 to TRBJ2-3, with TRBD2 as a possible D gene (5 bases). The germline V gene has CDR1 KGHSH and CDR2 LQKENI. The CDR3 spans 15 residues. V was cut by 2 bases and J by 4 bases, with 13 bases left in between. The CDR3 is CASSPKLVVPDTQYF. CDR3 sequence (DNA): TGTGCCAGCTCACCAAAACTAGTAGTCCCAGATACGCAGTATTTT.

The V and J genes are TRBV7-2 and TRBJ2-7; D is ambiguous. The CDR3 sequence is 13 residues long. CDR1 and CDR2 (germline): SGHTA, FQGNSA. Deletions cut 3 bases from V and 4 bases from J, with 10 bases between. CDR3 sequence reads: CASSFDPRYEQYF. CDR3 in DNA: TGTGCCAGCAGCTTCGACCCGAGGTACGAGCAGTACTTC.

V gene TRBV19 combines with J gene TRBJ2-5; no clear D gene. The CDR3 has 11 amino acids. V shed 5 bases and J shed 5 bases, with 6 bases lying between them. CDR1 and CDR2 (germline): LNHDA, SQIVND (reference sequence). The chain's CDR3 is CASSSLETQYF. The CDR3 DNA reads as TGTGCCAGTAGTTCACTGGAGACCCAGTACTTC.

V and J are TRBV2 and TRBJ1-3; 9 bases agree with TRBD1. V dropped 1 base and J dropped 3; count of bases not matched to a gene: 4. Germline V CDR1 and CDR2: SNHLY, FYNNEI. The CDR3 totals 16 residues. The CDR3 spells CASSEGTGVYGNTIYF. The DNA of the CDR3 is TGTGCCAGCAGTGAAGGGACAGGGGTGTATGGAAACACCATATATTTT.

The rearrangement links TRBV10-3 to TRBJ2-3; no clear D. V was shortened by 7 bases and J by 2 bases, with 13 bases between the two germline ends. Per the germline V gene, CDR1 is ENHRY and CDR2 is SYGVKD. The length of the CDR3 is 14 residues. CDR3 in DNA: TGTGCCATCACCCCGGAACTAATCACAGATACGCAGTATTTT. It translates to CAITPELITDTQYF.

For the CDR3, the DNA is TGTGCCACCAGCAGAGTCCGAATACTAGCCAAAAACATTCAGTACTTC. Protein sequence: CATSRVRILAKNIQYF. The J gene is TRBJ2-4, the V gene TRBV15; no clear D. Trimming pared 1 base from V and 0 bases from J, leaving 10 bases between. This CDR3 is 16 amino acids long. CDR1 is LNHNV and CDR2 is YYDKDF in the germline V gene (reference sequence).

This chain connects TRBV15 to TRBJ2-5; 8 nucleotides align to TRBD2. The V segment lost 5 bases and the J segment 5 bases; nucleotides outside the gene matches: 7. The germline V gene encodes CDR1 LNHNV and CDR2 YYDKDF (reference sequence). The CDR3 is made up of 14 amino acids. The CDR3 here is CATSRGGVGETQYF. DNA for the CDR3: TGTGCCACCAGCCGGGGGGGGGTTGGGGAGACCCAGTACTTC. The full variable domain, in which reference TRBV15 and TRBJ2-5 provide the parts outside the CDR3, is DAMVIQNPRYQVTQFGKPVTLSCSQTLNHNVMYWYQQKSSQAPKLLFHYYDKDFNNEADTPDNFQSRRPNTSFCFLDIRSPGLGDTAMYLCATSRGGVGETQYFGPGTRLLVL.

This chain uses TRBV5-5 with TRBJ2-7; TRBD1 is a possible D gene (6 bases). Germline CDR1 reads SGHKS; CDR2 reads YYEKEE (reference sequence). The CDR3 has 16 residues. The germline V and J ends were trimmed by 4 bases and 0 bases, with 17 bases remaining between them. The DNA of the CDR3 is TGTGCCAGCAGCCTACCTTGGGGGCCGAGCTCCTACGAGCAGTACTTC. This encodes CASSLPWGPSSYEQYF. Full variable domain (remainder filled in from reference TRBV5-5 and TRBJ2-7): DAGVTQSPTHLIKTRGQQVTLRCSPISGHKSVSWYQQVLGQGPQFIFQYYEKEERGRGNFPDRFSARQFPNYSSELNVNALLLGDSALYLCASSLPWGPSSYEQYFGPGTRLTVT.

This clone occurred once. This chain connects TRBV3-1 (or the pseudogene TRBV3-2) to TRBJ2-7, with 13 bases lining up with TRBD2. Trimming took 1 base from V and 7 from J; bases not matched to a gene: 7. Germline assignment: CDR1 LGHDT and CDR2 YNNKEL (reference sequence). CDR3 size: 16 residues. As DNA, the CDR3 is TGTGCCAGCAGCCAAGCCGGCGGACTAGCGGGGGTTGAGCAGTACTTC. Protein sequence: CASSQAGGLAGVEQYF.

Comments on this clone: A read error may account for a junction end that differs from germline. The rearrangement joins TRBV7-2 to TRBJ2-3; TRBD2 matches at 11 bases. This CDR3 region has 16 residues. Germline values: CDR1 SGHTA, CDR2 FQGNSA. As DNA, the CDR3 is TGTGCCAGCAGTTTAGACACTAGCGGGAGTATAGATACGCAGTATTTT. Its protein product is CASSLDTSGSIDTQYF. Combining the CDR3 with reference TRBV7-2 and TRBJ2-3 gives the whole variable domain GAGVSQSPSNKVTEKGKDVELRCDPISGHTALYWYRQSLGQGLEFLIYFQGNSAPDKSGLPSDRFSAERTGGSVSTLTIQRTQQEDSAVYLCASSLDTSGSIDTQYFGPGTRLTVL.

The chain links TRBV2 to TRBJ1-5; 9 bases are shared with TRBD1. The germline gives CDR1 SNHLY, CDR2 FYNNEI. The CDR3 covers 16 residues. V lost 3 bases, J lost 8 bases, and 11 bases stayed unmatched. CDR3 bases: TGTGCCAGCAGTGAGGGACAGGGCTTAGCGTGGGAGCCCCAGCATTTT. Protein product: CASSEGQGLAWEPQHF.

CDR3 bases: TGTGCCAGCACCACGGACACTACGAACACCGGGGAGCTGTTTTTT. Translation: CASTTDTTNTGELFF. The rearrangement joins TRBV27 to TRBJ2-2; D might be TRBD1 (5 bases). Germline-derived CDR1 and CDR2 are MNHEY and SMNVEV (reference sequence). The CDR3 totals 15 residues. V dropped 7 bases and J dropped 0 bases, with 12 bases sitting between them.

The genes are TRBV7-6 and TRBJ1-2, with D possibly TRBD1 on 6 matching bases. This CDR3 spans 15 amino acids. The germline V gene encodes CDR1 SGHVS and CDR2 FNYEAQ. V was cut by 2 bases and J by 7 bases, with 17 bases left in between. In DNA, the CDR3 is TGTGCCAGCAGCTTAAACGAGGGACACCTGAGTGGCTACACCTTC. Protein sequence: CASSLNEGHLSGYTF. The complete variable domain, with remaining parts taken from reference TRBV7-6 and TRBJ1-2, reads GAGVSQSPRYKVTKRGQDVALRCDPISGHVSLYWYRQALGQGPEFLTYFNYEAQQDKSGLPNDRFSAERPEGSISTLTIQRTEQRDSAMYRCASSLNEGHLSGYTFGSGTRLTVV.